This TCR beta chain was sequenced during a study of blood T cells in healthy people across ages. Per the germline V gene, CDR1 is SGHAT and CDR2 is FQNNGV. This CDR3 has 13 amino acids. V shed 4 bases and J shed 5 bases, with 11 bases lying between them. Next came a second PCR, run for about 6 to 12 cycles, which used a sample-barcoded 5' primer along with a J-beta primer mix. Each TCR beta cDNA got a 12-nucleotide random molecular identifier. TCRdb re-analysed the 5' RACE reads in MiXCR, keeping a single row per CDR3 protein. The data contain about 670,000 distinct CDR3 sequences, around 43% of them singletons. Every sample yielded at least 6 million isolated PBMCs.

The receptor's source is a man aged 80 or over in good health. The chain links TRBV11-2 to TRBJ2-5; the D is unclear. The sequencing input was blood. CDR3 DNA sequence: TGTGCCAGCAGCTGTACACGGCTGGAGACCCAGTACTTC. This encodes CASSCTRLETQYF.